This paragraph reports one T cell receptor (beta chain). Its specificity is unknown. This entry comes from a study of Tregs in tolerant kidney transplant recipients. J was trimmed by 4 bases and V by 1 base; bases with no gene match: 11. Germline-derived CDR1 and CDR2 are SGHNT and YENEEA. The CDR3 has 18 residues. TCRdb keeps only in-frame clones here, not all; method: immunoSEQ multiplex PCR. The data contain 2,800 or so clones, under 50% of them singletons. This TCR was sampled from a human donor in good health. The sample was Tregs from blood cultured with allogeneic cells. J is TRBJ2-5 and V is TRBV11-3; 11 bases are shared with TRBD2. The CDR3 loop reads CASSLGLAGNFPGETQYF. DNA for the CDR3: TGTGCCAGCAGCTTAGGACTAGCGGGGAACTTTCCAGGAGAGACCCAGTACTTC.